This TCR beta chain appears in the sequencing data of a study of a mutant IDH1 vaccine in newly diagnosed glioma. Study-wide findings and caveats: There were vaccine-induced immune responses in approximately 95% of the patients.

This clone was detected a few times. What it binds is unknown. Losses at the gene ends were 1 base for V and 11 bases for J; bases not matched to a gene: 4. Germline V gene sequence: CDR1 MDHEN, CDR2 SYDVKM. This CDR3 has 13 residues. Only in-frame clones appear in the TCRdb table, and some are missing; sequencing was by immunoSEQ multiplex PCR. This table holds 50,000 to 70,000 clones, around 74% found once. The time point here: week 35, safety follow-up. Each dose delivered 300 ug of mutant IDH1 20-mer peptide subcutaneously with imiquimod. The chain combines TRBV28 with TRBJ1-4, with 7 bases lining up with TRBD1. The sample consisted of PBMCs, taken from a glioma patient whose treatment included an IDH1 peptide vaccine. This receptor was taken from a man aged 50 or older with glioma. For the CDR3, the DNA is TGTGCCAGCAGTTTATCCCAGGGGGGGAAACTGTTTTTT. As protein: CASSLSQGGKLFF. The whole variable domain, remainder taken from reference TRBV28 and TRBJ1-4, is DVKVTQSSRYLVKRTGEKVFLECVQDMDHENMFWYRQDPGLGLRLIYFSYDVKMKEKGDIPEGYSVSREKKERFSLILESASTNQTSMYLCASSLSQGGKLFFGSGTQLSVL.